These 19 T cell receptor beta chains originate from one sample sequenced in a study of control samples from healthy donors and cancer patients. Using immunoSEQ multiplex PCR, the repertoire was profiled, and TCRdb retains in-frame clones only, with some absent. The top ten clones hold less than 2.5% of a sample with roughly 130,000 clones, over 75% of them seen once. The specimen sequenced was blood. The receptors originated from a man between 18 and 35 years old in good health.

J is TRBJ2-5 and V is TRBV6-5; 8 bases line up with TRBD1. Losses at the gene ends were 0 bases for V and 5 bases for J; bases not matched to a gene: 8. This CDR3 spans 16 amino acids. Germline CDR1 and CDR2: MNHEY and SVGAGI. CDR3 region: CASSYSAVGQGETQYF. In DNA form, the CDR3 reads TGTGCCAGCAGTTACTCGGCGGTTGGACAGGGTGAGACCCAGTACTTC.

This chain links TRBV9 with TRBJ2-1, with D perhaps matching TRBD2 (5 bases). This CDR3 contains 15 residues. Trimming pared 0 bases from V and 0 bases from J, leaving 7 bases between. CDR1 and CDR2 from the germline V gene are SGDLS and YYNGEE. CDR3 coding DNA: TGTGCCAGCAGCGTAGGGGGAGACTCCTACAATGAGCAGTTCTTC. Its protein product is CASSVGGDSYNEQFF.

The rearrangement links TRBV20-1 to TRBJ2-3; TRBD2 might be the D (7 bases). Deletions cut 3 bases from V and 6 bases from J, with 13 bases between. This CDR3 is built from 13 residues. The germline gives CDR1 DFQATT, CDR2 SNEGSKA (reference sequence). For the CDR3, the DNA is TGCAGTGCTAGTGGGGGGGCCTCTGATACGCAGTATTTT. This encodes CSASGGASDTQYF.

The gene calls are TRBV7-9 and TRBJ1-1; perhaps TRBD1 as D (6 bases). The CDR3 is 12 amino acids. Looked up from germline, CDR1 is SEHNR and CDR2 is FQNEAQ (reference sequence). Trimming removed 5 bases at V and 6 bases at J, with 10 bases between. This CDR3 reads CASSADSPEAFF. In nucleotides, the CDR3 is TGTGCCAGCAGCGCGGACAGCCCTGAAGCTTTCTTT. Looking up the rest from reference TRBV7-9 and TRBJ1-1 gives the full variable domain: DTGVSQNPRHKITKRGQNVTFRCDPISEHNRLYWYRQTLGQGPEFLTYFQNEAQLEKSRLLSDRFSAERPKGSFSTLEIQRTEQGDSAMYLCASSADSPEAFFGQGTRLTVV.

The chain recombines TRBV6-5 with TRBJ2-5; the D gene is possibly TRBD2 (6 bases). V was clipped by 6 bases and J by 5 bases, with 13 bases between them. The CDR3 is made up of 13 amino acids. CDR1 MNHEY and CDR2 SVGAGI come from the germline V gene. CDR3 sequence reads: CASSRGRLETQYF. CDR3 bases: TGTGCCAGCAGCCGGGGGAGGCTGGAGACCCAGTACTTC.

V is TRBV27 and J is TRBJ1-5, with D possibly TRBD1 on 5 matching bases. Germline CDR1 reads MNHEY; CDR2 reads SMNVEV (reference sequence). This CDR3 contains 14 residues. Deletions cut 1 base from V and 5 bases from J, with 9 bases between. The CDR3 DNA sequence: TGTGCCAGCAGTTTATGGGGGGGAGATCAGCCCCAGCATTTT. Translated, it gives CASSLWGGDQPQHF.

V usage is TRBV6-1 and J usage is TRBJ2-1, with TRBD1 matching over 9 bases. Trimming at V came to 3 bases and at J to 3 bases, leaving 0 bases not matched to a gene. Germline V gives CDR1 MNHNS, CDR2 SASEGT. The CDR3 has 14 residues. The CDR3 coding sequence is TGTGCCAGCAGTGAGGGACAGGGCTACAATGAGCAGTTCTTC. Translated, it gives CASSEGQGYNEQFF.

The J gene is TRBJ1-5, the V gene TRBV19; D call uncertain. The CDR3 contains 15 residues. The germline V gene has CDR1 LNHDA and CDR2 SQIVND (reference sequence). V lost 0 bases and J 0 bases, leaving 6 bases between the germline ends. The CDR3 reads CASSIDYGSNQPQHF. CDR3 DNA: TGTGCCAGTAGTATAGATTACGGTAGCAATCAGCCCCAGCATTTT.

The chain joins TRBV23-1 to TRBJ2-5; weak D call: TRBD2 (7 bases). TRBV23-1 is flagged as an ORF with uncertain function. The CDR3 extends over 17 amino acids. V lost 8 bases and J 7 bases, leaving 29 bases between the germline ends. In DNA form, the CDR3 reads TGCGCCAGCCCCCCCTCGGAGGGGGGGGGATCTAAAGGGACCCAGTACTTC. The encoded protein is CASPPSEGGGSKGTQYF.

The chain recombines TRBV6-5 with TRBJ2-7, with 10 bases that match TRBD1. After removal of 6 bases from V and 7 bases from J, the junction contained 12 bases not matched to a gene. The germline V gene encodes CDR1 MNHEY and CDR2 SVGAGI. The CDR3 has 15 residues. The DNA of the CDR3 is TGTGCCAGCAGACCTTCCGGGACAGGGGTCAATGAGCAGTACTTC. Translated: CASRPSGTGVNEQYF.

The chain couples TRBV7-9 to TRBJ2-5; D gene unclear. Trimming took off 5 bases at V and 5 bases at J, with 18 bases between the two ends. Germline loops: CDR1 SEHNR, CDR2 FQNEAQ (reference sequence). The CDR3 length is 15 residues. The CDR3 DNA is TGTGCCAGCAGCCCAGACCGTATCGACGGGGAGACCCAGTACTTC. Protein product: CASSPDRIDGETQYF.

The chain carries TRBV14 and TRBJ2-1, with TRBD2 matching 10 bases. CDR1 and CDR2 from the germline V gene are SGHDN and FVKESK. CDR3 length: 17 amino acids. V shed 0 bases, J shed 8 bases, and the junction held 10 bases outside the gene matches. CDR3 sequence reads: CASSQEASGRVFDEQFF. CDR3 sequence (DNA): TGTGCCAGCAGCCAAGAGGCTAGCGGGAGAGTATTCGATGAGCAGTTCTTC.

The genes are TRBV28 and TRBJ1-5; a possible D gene is TRBD1 (6 bases). Germline V gene sequence: CDR1 MDHEN, CDR2 SYDVKM. The CDR3 has 15 amino acids. V lost 4 bases and J lost 5, with 15 bases in between. CDR3 DNA: TGTGCCAGCAGTTCATCAGGGGAAGGGGATCAGCCCCAGCATTTT. This sequence encodes CASSSSGEGDQPQHF.

This clone is a singleton in its sample. This rearrangement joins TRBV5-4 to TRBJ2-2; 10 bases are shared with TRBD2. The ends lost 2 bases at V and 4 bases at J; junction bases unmatched: 11. This CDR3 region has 18 residues. In germline, CDR1 is SGHNT, CDR2 YYREEE (reference sequence). Written as DNA, the CDR3 is TGTGCCAGCAGCTTTCCCCTAGCGGGGGACGATGGCACCGGGGAGCTGTTTTTT. Its translation is CASSFPLAGDDGTGELFF.

The chain combines TRBV2 with TRBJ2-3, with D perhaps TRBD2 (6 bases). The CDR3 length is 13 residues. V was clipped by 6 bases and J by 2 bases, with 9 bases between them. Germline V gene lookup returns CDR1 SNHLY and CDR2 FYNNEI. The CDR3 region has the DNA TGTGCCAGCAGGGCGGGGATCACAGATACGCAGTATTTT. Its translation is CASRAGITDTQYF.

The chain is built from TRBV7-9 and TRBJ2-7, with D perhaps TRBD2 (5 bases). CDR3 length equals 13 residues. Germline V gene lookup returns CDR1 SEHNR and CDR2 FQNEAQ (reference sequence). V shed 0 bases and J shed 8 bases, with 11 bases lying between them. The CDR3 protein is CASSLAERLQQYV. CDR3 DNA: TGTGCCAGCAGCTTAGCGGAGCGACTACAGCAGTACGTC.

The J gene is TRBJ2-3, the V gene TRBV11-2; TRBD1 matches at 8 bases. V was clipped by 1 base and J by 1 base; unmatched bases: 4. This CDR3 is built from 16 residues. Per germline, CDR1 SGHAT and CDR2 FQNNGV. In nucleotides, the CDR3 is TGTGCCAGCAGCTTAGGGGAGACAGGGGGCACAGATACGCAGTATTTT. Protein product: CASSLGETGGTDTQYF.

The count of this clone is one. V and J are TRBV20-1 and TRBJ2-1; D gene unclear. Trimming removed 8 bases from V and 6 bases from J, with 11 bases in between. CDR3 length: 11 residues. CDR1 DFQATT and CDR2 SNEGSKA come from the germline V gene (reference sequence). The CDR3: CSFPGGNEQFF. CDR3 DNA: TGCAGTTTCCCTGGTGGCAATGAGCAGTTCTTC.

The rearrangement links TRBV19 to TRBJ2-4; 15 bases fit TRBD2. This CDR3 spans 21 amino acids. Germline V gene data show CDR1 as LNHDA and CDR2 as SQIVND (reference sequence). Unmatched junction bases numbered 15, after V lost 5 bases and J lost 1 base. In DNA form, the CDR3 reads TGTGCCAGTAGTCGAATCGGACTAGCGGGGGGGTTTAGTCCTGCCAAAAACATTCAGTACTTC. It is translated as CASSRIGLAGGFSPAKNIQYF. Full variable domain (outside the CDR3, taken from reference TRBV19 and TRBJ2-4): DGGITQSPKYLFRKEGQNVTLSCEQNLNHDAMYWYRQDPGQGLRLIYYSQIVNDFQKGDIAEGYSVSREKKESFPLTVTSAQKNPTAFYLCASSRIGLAGGFSPAKNIQYFGAGTRLSVL.